The source of this T cell receptor beta chain is a study of blood T cell repertoires in COVID-19. The overall study: Samples representing acute and convalescent COVID-19 were sourced from the United States, Italy and Spain.

TCRdb's table, derived via immunoSEQ multiplex PCR, lists solely in-frame clones and lacks some. The profile shows just under 150,000 clones, 75% to 90% of them singletons. The sequenced material came from peripheral blood. This clonotype was sampled from a human donor in a cohort sampled during active COVID-19.

The CDR3 reads CASRDFRGSGNTIYF. The CDR3 DNA reads as TGTGCCAGCAGGGATTTCAGGGGCTCTGGAAACACCATATATTTT. V is TRBV27 and J is TRBJ1-3; tentatively, D is TRBD1 (6 bases). Germline V lookup: CDR1 MNHEY, CDR2 SMNVEV (reference sequence). The CDR3 runs 15 residues. V was pared by 6 bases and J by 0 bases, with 12 bases between.